What follows are 24 T cell receptor beta chains derived from one specimen sequenced in a study of T cells after yellow fever vaccination. A single record per CDR3 protein comes from TCRdb applying MiXCR to the 5' RACE reads. The sample gives some 260,000 distinct CDR3 sequences, roughly 4.8% of which show up once; 3% to 4% is in the top ten. This specimen was CD4+ T cells sorted from PBMCs, taken on the day of the yellow fever booster vaccination. The receptors here all came from a man in his late teens or twenties who received the YFV17D yellow fever vaccine.

This clonotype was detected only a few times. The chain recombines TRBV2 with TRBJ2-1; D might be TRBD2 (5 bases). The CDR3 runs 18 residues. In germline, CDR1 is SNHLY, CDR2 FYNNEI. The ends were cut back, 4 bases at V and 0 bases at J, with 19 bases in the middle. The CDR3 here is CASSVRGSGWSSYNEQFF. Here the CDR3 DNA reads TGTGCCAGCAGTGTCAGAGGTTCGGGGTGGAGCTCCTACAATGAGCAGTTCTTC.

The V call is TRBV4-2, the J call TRBJ2-7, with TRBD1 identical over 9 bases. CDR1 LGHNA and CDR2 YNFKEQ come from the germline V gene. J lost 1 base, V lost 4 bases, and 8 bases had no gene match. The CDR3 spans 16 residues. The CDR3 spells CASSRQPGQGSYEQYF. The CDR3 nucleotides are TGTGCCAGCAGCCGCCAGCCGGGACAGGGATCCTACGAGCAGTACTTC.

This clonotype was counted ten times or more. V and J are TRBV7-2 and TRBJ2-2; the match to TRBD2 covers 8 bases. This CDR3 has 16 amino acids. V gave up 5 bases and J gave up 7 bases; unmatched junction bases: 12. The germline V gene has CDR1 SGHTA and CDR2 FQGNSA. CDR3 loop: CASSPRLALIGGELFF. CDR3 in DNA: TGTGCCAGCAGCCCAAGACTAGCGCTCATTGGCGGGGAGCTGTTTTTT.

This chain connects TRBV18 to TRBJ2-5; D is unclear. The CDR3 runs to 13 residues. The germline V gene encodes CDR1 KGHSH and CDR2 LQKENI. V lost 3 bases, J lost 5 bases, and 10 bases lay in between. CDR3 bases: TGTGCCAGCTCACCTACCTCCCCGGAGACCCAGTACTTC. Translated: CASSPTSPETQYF. The full variable domain, completed using reference TRBV18 and TRBJ2-5, is NAGVMQNPRHLVRRRGQEARLRCSPMKGHSHVYWYRQLPEEGLKFMVYLQKENIIDESGMPKERFSAEFPKEGPSILRIQQVVRGDSAAYFCASSPTSPETQYFGPGTRLLVL.

This clonotype was recorded at least ten times. This chain connects TRBV25-1 to TRBJ2-5; tentatively, D is TRBD2 (6 bases). Germline V gives CDR1 MGHDK, CDR2 SYGVNS. This CDR3 is 15 amino acids long. The germline V and J ends were trimmed by 1 base and 0 bases, with 9 bases remaining between them. The chain's CDR3 is CASSESSGYQETQYF. DNA of the CDR3: TGTGCCAGCAGTGAATCAAGCGGGTACCAAGAGACCCAGTACTTC.

This clonotype has a count of ten or more. The V call is TRBV12-3 or TRBV12-4, the J call TRBJ1-2; no clear D. V gave up 4 bases and J gave up 4 bases, with 10 bases separating them. This CDR3 is 13 amino acids long. The CDR3 is CASSYGEAYGYTF. CDR3 bases: TGTGCCAGCAGTTACGGGGAGGCCTATGGCTACACCTTC.

The rearrangement joins TRBV27 to TRBJ2-5; weak D call: TRBD2 (5 bases). The CDR3 is 15 residues long. Germline assignment: CDR1 MNHEY and CDR2 SMNVEV (reference sequence). V gave up 6 bases and J gave up 0 bases, with 14 bases separating them. The CDR3 sequence is CASRTSGVYQETQYF. CDR3 coding DNA: TGTGCCAGCAGGACCAGCGGAGTATACCAAGAGACCCAGTACTTC.

This clonotype was counted a few times. The chain is built from TRBV2 and TRBJ2-3, with a possible D match to TRBD2 (6 bases). Germline CDR1 reads SNHLY; CDR2 reads FYNNEI. The germline V and J ends were trimmed by 6 bases and 2 bases, with 12 bases remaining between them. This CDR3 comprises 14 residues. As DNA, the CDR3 is TGTGCCAGCAGGGGACTTATCAACACAGATACGCAGTATTTT. Its translation: CASRGLINTDTQYF. Variable domain in full (rest from reference TRBV2 and TRBJ2-3): EPEVTQTPSHQVTQMGQEVILRCVPISNHLYFYWYRQILGQKVEFLVSFYNNEISEKSEIFDDQFSVERPDGSNFTLKIRSTKLEDSAMYFCASRGLINTDTQYFGPGTRLTVL.

This clonotype was seen at least ten times. The V call is TRBV4-3, the J call TRBJ1-2, with D possibly being TRBD1 (6 bases). Trimming took off 6 bases at V and 7 bases at J, with 18 bases between the two ends. This CDR3 region has 14 residues. Germline CDR1 is LGHNA and CDR2 is YSLEER. As DNA, the CDR3 is TGCGCCAGCAGTCAACTGCAGGGGCGGCGTGGCTACACCTTC. This codes for CASSQLQGRRGYTF.

CDR3 nucleotides: TGTGCCAGCACCCGGGACAGGGCAAGCGGCTACACCTTC. Its translation: CASTRDRASGYTF. The V gene is TRBV7-2, the J gene TRBJ1-2, with 9 bases lining up with TRBD1. Germline V gene data show CDR1 as SGHTA and CDR2 as FQGNSA. This CDR3 spans 13 amino acids. Unmatched junction bases numbered 8, after V lost 7 bases and J lost 8 bases.

This chain joins TRBV20-1 and TRBJ2-5; D gene uncertain. The germline V gene encodes CDR1 DFQATT and CDR2 SNEGSKA (reference sequence). With 3 bases removed from V and 4 bases from J, the gap between germline ends came to 18 bases. CDR3 size: 15 residues. The CDR3 DNA reads as TGCAGTGCTAGTTTGGACCGAAGGCTGGGAGAGACCCAGTACTTC. As protein: CSASLDRRLGETQYF.

This clonotype occurred a few times. This chain uses TRBV7-9 with TRBJ1-1; D unclear. V was trimmed by 5 bases and J by 1 base, leaving 11 bases between them. The CDR3 consists of 14 residues. Germline CDR1 is SEHNR and CDR2 is FQNEAQ (reference sequence). This CDR3 is CASSKPGENTEAFF. DNA of the CDR3: TGTGCCAGCAGCAAACCGGGAGAGAACACTGAAGCTTTCTTT.

This clonotype was recorded at least ten times. The genes are TRBV20-1 and TRBJ1-3; a weak D match, TRBD1 (5 bases). The V end was cut by 0 bases, the J end by 10 bases, with 16 bases between. The CDR3 has 14 residues. Germline V gives CDR1 DFQATT, CDR2 SNEGSKA (reference sequence). CDR3 nucleotide sequence: TGCAGTGCTAGAGATTTAGGCGGGGGAGGTACCATATATTTT. It specifies CSARDLGGGGTIYF.

This clonotype has only a few counts. The chain links TRBV7-2 to TRBJ1-1; D possibly corresponds to TRBD1 (6 bases). The CDR3 has 18 residues. The germline V and J ends were trimmed by 7 bases and 0 bases, with 24 bases remaining between them. CDR1 is SGHTA and CDR2 is FQGNSA in the germline V gene. In nucleotides, the CDR3 is TGTGCCAGCACCCCACTAGGGGGGGGGGATACCATGAACACTGAAGCTTTCTTT. Its protein is CASTPLGGGDTMNTEAFF.

This chain uses TRBV24-1 with TRBJ2-2; D uncertain. V gave up 8 bases and J gave up 7 bases, with 13 bases separating them. There are 13 residues in the CDR3. CDR1 is KGHDR and CDR2 is SFDVKD in the germline V gene. CDR3 coding DNA: TGTGCCACCATGGCGGCCTGGGGCGGGGAGCTGTTTTTT. This sequence encodes CATMAAWGGELFF.

The table lists this clonotype with a few counts. This chain connects TRBV9 to TRBJ2-5; TRBD2 matches 12 bases. The CDR3 spans 15 residues. V dropped 1 base and J dropped 3; count of bases not matched to a gene: 1. Germline CDR1 is SGDLS and CDR2 is YYNGEE. CDR3 nucleotides: TGTGCCAGCAGCGTACGACTAGCGGGGGAAGAGACCCAGTACTTC. This codes for CASSVRLAGEETQYF.

The gene calls are TRBV15 and TRBJ1-1; no definite D call. Germline CDR1 is LNHNV and CDR2 is YYDKDF (reference sequence). The CDR3 runs 13 residues. The V and J ends lost 4 bases and 4 bases respectively, with 10 bases between them. The CDR3 DNA reads as TGTGCCACCAGCAAGGACTGGAGCACTGAAGCTTTCTTT. Its protein product is CATSKDWSTEAFF.

The rearrangement links TRBV20-1 to TRBJ1-1; 12 nucleotides align to TRBD1. The CDR3 totals 15 residues. V lost 3 bases to trimming and J lost 7 bases; unmatched junction nucleotides: 9. CDR1 and CDR2 (germline): DFQATT, SNEGSKA (reference sequence). DNA for the CDR3: TGCAGTGCTAGTCCGGGACAGGGGGCTCGAAATGAAGCTTTCTTT. This gives the protein CSASPGQGARNEAFF.

Many counts were recorded for this clonotype. V and J are TRBV5-1 and TRBJ2-5; TRBD1 is a possible D gene (6 bases). This CDR3 is built from 14 residues. Germline CDR1 is SGHRS and CDR2 is YFSETQ. V was pared by 2 bases and J by 0 bases, with 8 bases between. This CDR3 is CASSFRGHQETQYF. As DNA, the CDR3 is TGCGCCAGCAGCTTCAGGGGTCACCAAGAGACCCAGTACTTC.

The genes are TRBV12-3 or TRBV12-4 and TRBJ1-2; D is possibly TRBD1 (6 bases). The V end was cut by 6 bases, the J end by 8 bases, with 13 bases between. The CDR3 runs 12 residues. The CDR3 coding sequence is TGTGCCAGCAGAGAGGGGGTTGGCGGCTACACCTTC. Translation: CASREGVGGYTF.

This clonotype was seen ten or more times. The chain couples TRBV4-1 to TRBJ1-1; D uncertain. V lost 1 base and J 2 bases, leaving 14 bases between the germline ends. CDR1 is MGHRA and CDR2 is YSYEKL in the germline V gene. CDR3 size: 16 residues. DNA of the CDR3: TGCGCCAGCAGCCAAGGACGGGTAGGGTCAAACACTGAAGCTTTCTTT. It translates to CASSQGRVGSNTEAFF.

This clonotype was counted at least ten times. J is TRBJ2-2 and V is TRBV6-1; D may correspond to TRBD1 or TRBD2 (5 bases each). V dropped 2 bases and J dropped 5 bases, with 15 bases sitting between them. CDR3 length equals 16 residues. Germline CDR1 MNHNS, CDR2 SASEGT. The CDR3 spells CASSERGGFSTGELFF. CDR3 DNA sequence: TGTGCCAGCAGTGAACGGGGCGGCTTTTCGACCGGGGAGCTGTTTTTT.

There are a few counts of this clonotype. V usage is TRBV4-1 and J usage is TRBJ1-2; possibly TRBD1 for D (5 bases). CDR1 and CDR2 (germline): MGHRA, YSYEKL. Trimming removed 1 base at V and 5 bases at J, with 14 bases between. The CDR3 extends over 15 amino acids. The DNA of the CDR3 is TGCGCCAGCAGCCAAGTACAAGGGGCTGGGTATGGCTACACCTTC. This sequence encodes CASSQVQGAGYGYTF.

This clonotype was recorded at least ten times. The chain has TRBV4-3 and TRBJ2-5, with a possible D match to TRBD2 (7 bases). The CDR3 has 16 amino acids. Trimming pared 0 bases from V and 7 bases from J, leaving 18 bases between. CDR1 and CDR2 from the germline V gene are LGHNA and YSLEER. The CDR3 DNA follows: TGCGCCAGCAGCCAAGACCCCCCGGGGGGCTTGGTGACCCAGTACTTC. Protein product: CASSQDPPGGLVTQYF.